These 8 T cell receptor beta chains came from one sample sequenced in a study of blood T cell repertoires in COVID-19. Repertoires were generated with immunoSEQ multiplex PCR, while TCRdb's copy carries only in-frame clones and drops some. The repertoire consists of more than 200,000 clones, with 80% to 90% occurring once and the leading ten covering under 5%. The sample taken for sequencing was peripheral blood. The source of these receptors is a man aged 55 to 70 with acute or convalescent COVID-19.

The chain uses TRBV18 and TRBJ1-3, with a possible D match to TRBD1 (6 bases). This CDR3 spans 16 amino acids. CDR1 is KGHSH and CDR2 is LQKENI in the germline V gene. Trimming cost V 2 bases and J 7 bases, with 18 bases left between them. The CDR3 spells CASSPTGSLGGNTIYF. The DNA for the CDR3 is TGTGCCAGCTCACCAACAGGGTCTTTAGGCGGGAACACCATATATTTT.

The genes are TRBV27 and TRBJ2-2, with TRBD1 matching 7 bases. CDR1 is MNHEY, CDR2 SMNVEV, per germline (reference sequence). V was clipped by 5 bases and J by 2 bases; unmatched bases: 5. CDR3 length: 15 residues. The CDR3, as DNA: TGTGCCAGCAGTACCGGGACAGCAAACACCGGGGAGCTGTTTTTT. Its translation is CASSTGTANTGELFF.

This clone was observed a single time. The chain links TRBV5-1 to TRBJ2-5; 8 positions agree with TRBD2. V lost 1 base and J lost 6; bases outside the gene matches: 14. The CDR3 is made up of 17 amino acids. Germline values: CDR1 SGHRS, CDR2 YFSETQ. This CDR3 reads CASSLPEAGERQKTQYF. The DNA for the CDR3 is TGCGCCAGCAGCTTGCCCGAAGCGGGAGAGAGGCAGAAGACCCAGTACTTC.

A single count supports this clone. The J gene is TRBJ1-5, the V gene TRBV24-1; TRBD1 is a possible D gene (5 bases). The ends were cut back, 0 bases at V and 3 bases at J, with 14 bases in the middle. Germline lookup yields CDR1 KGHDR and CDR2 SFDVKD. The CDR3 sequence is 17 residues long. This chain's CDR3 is CATSDLNRQPYNQPQHF. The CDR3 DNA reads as TGTGCCACCAGTGATTTGAACCGACAGCCATACAATCAGCCCCAGCATTTT.

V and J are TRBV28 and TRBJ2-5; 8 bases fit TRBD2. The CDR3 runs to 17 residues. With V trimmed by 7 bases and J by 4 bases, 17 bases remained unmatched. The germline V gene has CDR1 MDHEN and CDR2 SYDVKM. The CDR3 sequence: CASIGGGYPNPPETQYF. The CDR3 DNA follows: TGTGCCAGCATCGGGGGGGGCTACCCCAATCCCCCAGAGACCCAGTACTTC.

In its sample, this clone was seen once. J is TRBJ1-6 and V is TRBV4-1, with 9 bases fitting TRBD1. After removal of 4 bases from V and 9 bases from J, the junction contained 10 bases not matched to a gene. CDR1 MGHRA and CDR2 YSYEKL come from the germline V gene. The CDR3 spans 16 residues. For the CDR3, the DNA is TGCGCCAGCAGCCGAGAACCGGGACAGGGACGTTCACCCCTCCACTTT. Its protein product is CASSREPGQGRSPLHF.

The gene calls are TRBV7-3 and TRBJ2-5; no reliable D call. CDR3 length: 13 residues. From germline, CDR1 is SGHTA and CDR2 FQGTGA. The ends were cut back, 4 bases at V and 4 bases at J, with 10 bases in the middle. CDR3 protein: CASSSTRRETQYF. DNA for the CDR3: TGTGCCAGCAGCTCCACCCGGAGAGAGACCCAGTACTTC.

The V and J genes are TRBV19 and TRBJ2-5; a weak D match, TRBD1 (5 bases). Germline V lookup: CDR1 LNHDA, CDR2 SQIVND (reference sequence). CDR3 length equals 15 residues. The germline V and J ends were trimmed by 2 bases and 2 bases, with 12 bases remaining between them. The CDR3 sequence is CASSIWGSGQETQYF. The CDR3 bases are TGTGCCAGTAGTATATGGGGCTCTGGGCAAGAGACCCAGTACTTC.